A single sample gave rise to the 19 T cell receptor beta chains below, sequenced in a study of identical twins. A single record per CDR3 protein comes from TCRdb applying MiXCR to the 5' RACE reads. The sample has roughly 290,000 distinct CDR3 sequences; less than 9.5% are singletons. The same specimen was also included in a second study, on yellow fever vaccine responses in identical twins.

Sequencing was performed on CD8+ T cells sorted from blood. All receptors come from a woman between 18 and 30 years old in good health.

Many counts were recorded for this clonotype. V gene TRBV7-9 combines with J gene TRBJ2-7; TRBD2 agrees at 8 bases. V shed 4 bases and J 6 bases; nucleotides not matched to a gene: 8. This CDR3 comprises 14 residues. Germline CDR1 reads SEHNR; CDR2 reads FQNEAQ (reference sequence). Written as DNA, the CDR3 is TGTGCCAGCAGCTCCGGACTAGCAATCTCCGAGCAGTACTTC. This gives the protein CASSSGLAISEQYF.

This clonotype has at least ten counts. The chain carries TRBV7-8 and TRBJ2-1; TRBD2 agrees at 9 bases. The CDR3 sequence is 13 residues long. Trimming cost V 6 bases and J 4 bases; bases outside gene matches: 1. Germline V gene data show CDR1 as SGHVS and CDR2 as FQNEAQ. The CDR3 loop reads CASRLAGYNEQFF. In nucleotides, the CDR3 is TGTGCCAGCAGGCTAGCGGGATACAATGAGCAGTTCTTC.

There are many counts of this clonotype. The chain is built from TRBV11-2 and TRBJ2-5; D is possibly TRBD1 or TRBD2 (5 bases each). Trimming shortened V by 1 base and J by 7 bases, and 10 bases separated the two germline ends. The CDR3 has 13 residues. The germline gives CDR1 SGHAT, CDR2 FQNNGV. CDR3 region: CASSLGGRWTQYF. The CDR3 DNA is TGTGCCAGCAGCTTAGGGGGACGTTGGACCCAGTACTTC.

In this sample, this clonotype turned up a few times. This chain connects TRBV29-1 to TRBJ2-7; 9 positions agree with TRBD2. The CDR3 runs 13 residues. Germline CDR1 is SQVTM and CDR2 is ANQGSEA. The J segment lost 2 bases and the V segment lost 7 bases, leaving 6 bases of the junction unmatched. CDR3 nucleotides: TGCAGCGCCGAGGTAGCGGGAGCCTACGAGCAGTACTTC. Its protein is CSAEVAGAYEQYF.

J is TRBJ1-3 and V is TRBV11-2; D not certain. CDR3 length: 15 amino acids. With 4 bases removed from V and 0 bases from J, the gap between germline ends came to 10 bases. Germline V lookup: CDR1 SGHAT, CDR2 FQNNGV. The CDR3: CASSYFGLSGNTIYF. The CDR3, as DNA: TGTGCCAGCAGCTATTTTGGCCTCTCTGGAAACACCATATATTTT.

This sequence joins TRBV28 and TRBJ2-1; D is possibly TRBD2 (5 bases). Germline CDR1 and CDR2: MDHEN and SYDVKM. V shed 6 bases and J shed 4 bases, with 19 bases lying between them. This CDR3 contains 16 residues. The CDR3 coding sequence is TGTGCCAGCAGAGGACGGACGAACTGGGAGTACAATGAGCAGTTCTTC. Protein: CASRGRTNWEYNEQFF.

This clonotype occurred a few times. V gene TRBV2 combines with J gene TRBJ2-2; 10 bases match TRBD1. The germline V gene encodes CDR1 SNHLY and CDR2 FYNNEI. The trim removed 8 bases at V and 3 bases at J, leaving 3 bases unmatched. The CDR3 sequence is 14 residues long. This CDR3 is CASGGTGDTGELFF. Written as DNA, the CDR3 is TGTGCCAGCGGGGGGACAGGGGACACCGGGGAGCTGTTTTTT.

This clonotype was seen many times. The chain carries TRBV29-1 and TRBJ2-7; weak D call: TRBD2 (6 bases). This CDR3 is 16 amino acids long. V gave up 4 bases and J gave up 0 bases, with 19 bases separating them. CDR1 is SQVTM and CDR2 is ANQGSEA in the germline V gene. The CDR3 is CSVGGTHGRSSYEQYF. DNA of the CDR3: TGCAGCGTTGGGGGTACACATGGGAGGAGCTCCTACGAGCAGTACTTC.

This clonotype was observed at least ten times. The rearrangement links TRBV25-1 to TRBJ2-7; TRBD1 agrees at 7 bases. CDR3 size: 16 residues. The J segment lost 2 bases and the V segment lost 1 base, leaving 8 bases of the junction unmatched. Germline values: CDR1 MGHDK, CDR2 SYGVNS. The CDR3 is CASSESEGQGAYEQYF. DNA for the CDR3: TGTGCCAGCAGTGAATCCGAGGGGCAGGGGGCCTACGAGCAGTACTTC.

This clonotype showed up many times. This sequence joins TRBV5-6 and TRBJ2-1, with D uncertain. The CDR3 contains 12 residues. The V end lost 3 bases, the J end lost 5 bases, and 6 bases lay between the germline ends. Germline V gene sequence: CDR1 SGHDT, CDR2 YYEEEE. The CDR3 sequence is CASSSTDNEQFF. CDR3 coding DNA: TGTGCCAGCAGCTCCACAGACAATGAGCAGTTCTTC.

The chain links TRBV28 to TRBJ2-5; 11 bases agree with TRBD2. Losses at the gene ends were 4 bases for V and 2 bases for J; bases not matched to a gene: 6. The CDR3 extends over 16 amino acids. Looked up from germline, CDR1 is MDHEN and CDR2 is SYDVKM. CDR3: CASSSPLAGGQETQYF. CDR3 DNA: TGTGCCAGCAGTTCCCCCTTAGCGGGAGGGCAAGAGACCCAGTACTTC.

A few counts support this clonotype. The chain employs TRBV29-1 and TRBJ2-5, with TRBD2 matching 7 bases. CDR3 size: 14 residues. Germline trimming cut 3 bases from V and 5 bases from J; bases unmatched to any gene: 9. Germline-derived CDR1 and CDR2 are SQVTM and ANQGSEA. The CDR3 here is CSVDITGGRETQYF. CDR3 nucleotides: TGCAGCGTTGATATCACGGGAGGACGGGAGACCCAGTACTTC.

This clonotype has ten or more counts. V gene TRBV5-6 combines with J gene TRBJ1-5; 12 positions agree with TRBD1. The CDR3 spans 16 residues. The V segment lost 4 bases and the J segment 4 bases; nucleotides outside the gene matches: 6. Per the germline V gene, CDR1 is SGHDT and CDR2 is YYEEEE. CDR3 in amino acids: CASSQGTGGANQPQHF. The CDR3 nucleotides read TGTGCCAGCAGCCAGGGGACAGGGGGCGCGAATCAGCCCCAGCATTTT.

This clonotype appeared many times. The V and J genes are TRBV28 and TRBJ2-1; D is perhaps TRBD2 (5 bases). Germline values: CDR1 MDHEN, CDR2 SYDVKM. This CDR3 is 16 amino acids long. Trimming shortened V by 6 bases and J by 1 base, and 16 bases separated the two germline ends. The CDR3 here is CASSPEEADSYNEQFF. The CDR3 bases are TGTGCCAGCAGCCCTGAGGAGGCGGATTCCTACAATGAGCAGTTCTTC.

The sample holds a few counts of this clonotype. V gene TRBV27 combines with J gene TRBJ2-7; D is uncertain. CDR1 and CDR2 from the germline V gene are MNHEY and SMNVEV (reference sequence). This CDR3 region has 14 residues. The ends were cut back, 0 bases at V and 4 bases at J, with 10 bases in the middle. The CDR3 reads CASSLSIGMYEQYF. DNA of the CDR3: TGTGCCAGCAGTTTATCGATAGGCATGTACGAGCAGTACTTC.

V usage is TRBV12-3 or TRBV12-4 and J usage is TRBJ2-1; tentative D call: TRBD2 (5 bases). Deletions cut 2 bases from V and 5 bases from J, with 13 bases between. The CDR3 contains 15 residues. The CDR3 protein is CASSLWLAANNEQFF. In DNA, the CDR3 is TGTGCCAGCAGTTTATGGCTAGCAGCAAACAATGAGCAGTTCTTC.

This chain uses TRBV11-2 with TRBJ1-2; 8 bases are a match to TRBD1. There are 17 residues in the CDR3. V lost 3 bases, J lost 0 bases, and 9 bases stayed unmatched. Germline V CDR1 and CDR2: SGHAT, FQNNGV. CDR3 sequence (DNA): TGTGCCAGCAGCTTTTACAAACAGGGGGTATCTAACTATGGCTACACCTTC. It codes for CASSFYKQGVSNYGYTF.

This chain joins TRBV7-6 and TRBJ2-3; 8 nucleotides match TRBD1. V shed 3 bases and J 3 bases; nucleotides not matched to a gene: 11. The germline V gene encodes CDR1 SGHVS and CDR2 FNYEAQ. The CDR3 spans 17 residues. CDR3 protein: CASSFDIGQGQTDTQYF. The CDR3 DNA sequence: TGTGCCAGCAGCTTTGATATAGGACAGGGTCAGACAGATACGCAGTATTTT.

The V call is TRBV20-1, the J call TRBJ2-2; the D gene is possibly TRBD2 (6 bases). This CDR3 region has 15 residues. Germline V gives CDR1 DFQATT, CDR2 SNEGSKA (reference sequence). Trimming shortened V by 2 bases and J by 1 base, and 11 bases separated the two germline ends. The CDR3 is CSARMEGRNTGELFF. CDR3 in DNA: TGCAGTGCTAGAATGGAGGGAAGGAACACCGGGGAGCTGTTTTTT.